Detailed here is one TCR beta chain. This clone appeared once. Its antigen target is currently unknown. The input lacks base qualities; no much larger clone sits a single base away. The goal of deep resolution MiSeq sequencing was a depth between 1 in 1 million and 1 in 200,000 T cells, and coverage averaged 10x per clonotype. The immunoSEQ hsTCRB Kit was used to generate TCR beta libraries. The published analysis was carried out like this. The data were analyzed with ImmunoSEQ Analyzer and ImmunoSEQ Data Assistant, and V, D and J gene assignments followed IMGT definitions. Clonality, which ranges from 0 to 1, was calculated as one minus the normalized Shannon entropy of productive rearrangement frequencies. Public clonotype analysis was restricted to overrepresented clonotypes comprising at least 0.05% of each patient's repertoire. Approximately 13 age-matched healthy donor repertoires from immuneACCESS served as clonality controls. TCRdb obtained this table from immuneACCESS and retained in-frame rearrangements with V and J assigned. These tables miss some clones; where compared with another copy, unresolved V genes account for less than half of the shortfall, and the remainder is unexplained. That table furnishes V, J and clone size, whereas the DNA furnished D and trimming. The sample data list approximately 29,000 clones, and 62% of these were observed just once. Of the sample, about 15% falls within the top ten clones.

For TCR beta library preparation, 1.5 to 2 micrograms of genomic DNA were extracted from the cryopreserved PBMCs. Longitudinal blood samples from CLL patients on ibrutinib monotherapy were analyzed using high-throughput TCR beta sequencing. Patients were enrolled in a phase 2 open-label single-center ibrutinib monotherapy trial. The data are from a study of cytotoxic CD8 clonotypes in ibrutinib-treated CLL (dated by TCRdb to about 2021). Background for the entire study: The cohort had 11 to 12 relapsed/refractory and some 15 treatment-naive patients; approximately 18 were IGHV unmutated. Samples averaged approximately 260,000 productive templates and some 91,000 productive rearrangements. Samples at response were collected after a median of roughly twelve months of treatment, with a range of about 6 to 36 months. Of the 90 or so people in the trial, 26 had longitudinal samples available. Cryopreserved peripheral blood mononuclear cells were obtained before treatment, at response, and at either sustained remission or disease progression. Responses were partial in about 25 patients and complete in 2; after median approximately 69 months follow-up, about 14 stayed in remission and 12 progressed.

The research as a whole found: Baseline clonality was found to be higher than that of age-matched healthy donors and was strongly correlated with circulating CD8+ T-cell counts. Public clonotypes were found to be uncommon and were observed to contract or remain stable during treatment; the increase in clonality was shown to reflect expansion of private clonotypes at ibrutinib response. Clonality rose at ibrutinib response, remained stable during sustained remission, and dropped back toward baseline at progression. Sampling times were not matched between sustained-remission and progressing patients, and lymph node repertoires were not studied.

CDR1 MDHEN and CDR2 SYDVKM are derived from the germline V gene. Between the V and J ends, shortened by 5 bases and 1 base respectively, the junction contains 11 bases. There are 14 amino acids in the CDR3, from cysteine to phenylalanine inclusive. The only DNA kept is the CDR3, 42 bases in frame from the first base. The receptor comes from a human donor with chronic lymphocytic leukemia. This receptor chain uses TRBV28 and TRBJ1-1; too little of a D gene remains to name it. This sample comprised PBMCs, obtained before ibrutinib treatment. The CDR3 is CASSITRGNTEAFF. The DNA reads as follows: TGTGCCAGCAGTATTACCCGGGGGAACACTGAAGCTTTCTTT.